Below are 11 T cell receptor beta chains sequenced from a single sample in a study of cytomegalovirus exposure and HLA in healthy donors. The PCR made use of 60 Vbeta and 13 Jbeta primers. Profiling relied on immunoSEQ multiplex PCR, and the TCRdb table lists in-frame clones only, not all of them. This sample yields about 140,000 clones, of which 73% are seen a single time; 13% to 15% belongs to the top ten. Material for sequencing was PBMCs. The receptors originated from a human donor in good health.

This chain uses TRBV2 with TRBJ1-3; D call uncertain. From germline, CDR1 is SNHLY and CDR2 FYNNEI. Trimming removed 3 bases at V and 3 bases at J, with 9 bases between. The length of the CDR3 is 14 residues. CDR3 nucleotide sequence: TGTGCCAGCAGTGAGGTAGCGCATGGAAACACCATATATTTT. Protein product: CASSEVAHGNTIYF.

This chain links TRBV6-6 with TRBJ2-5, with 14 nucleotides matching TRBD2. The CDR3 is 16 residues long. Germline loops: CDR1 MNHNY, CDR2 SVGAGI (reference sequence). The V segment lost 4 bases and the J segment 5 bases; nucleotides outside the gene matches: 6. CDR3 sequence (DNA): TGTGCCAGCAGTTCCGGACTAGCGGGGGGACATGAGACCCAGTACTTC. Protein product: CASSSGLAGGHETQYF.

The chain employs TRBV10-3 and TRBJ1-1; D remains unclear. V dropped 8 bases and J dropped 1 base, with 5 bases sitting between them. The length of the CDR3 is 11 residues. The germline gives CDR1 ENHRY, CDR2 SYGVKD. The CDR3 is CAIRENTEAFF. The CDR3 DNA sequence: TGTGCCATCCGAGAGAACACTGAAGCTTTCTTT.

The genes are TRBV7-9 and TRBJ1-1, with 10 nucleotides matching TRBD1. The CDR3 runs to 17 residues. The germline V gene has CDR1 SEHNR and CDR2 FQNEAQ (reference sequence). After removal of 5 bases from V and 0 bases from J, the junction contained 9 bases not matched to a gene. The CDR3 region is CASSLGTGDRLNTEAFF. The CDR3 DNA sequence: TGTGCCAGCAGCCTAGGGACAGGGGATCGATTGAACACTGAAGCTTTCTTT.

This sequence joins TRBV5-1 and TRBJ1-1, with TRBD1 matching over 11 bases. The germline CDR1 and CDR2 sequences are SGHRS and YFSETQ. V dropped 4 bases and J dropped 5; count of bases not matched to a gene: 7. The CDR3 has 15 amino acids. The CDR3 bases are TGCGCCAGCAGCCCGAGGGACAGGGGGGGAACTGAAGCTTTCTTT. Amino acid sequence: CASSPRDRGGTEAFF. The full variable domain, its missing parts supplied by reference TRBV5-1 and TRBJ1-1, is KAGVTQTPRYLIKTRGQQVTLSCSPISGHRSVSWYQQTPGQGLQFLFEYFSETQRNKGNFPGRFSGRQFSNSRSEMNVSTLELGDSALYLCASSPRDRGGTEAFFGQGTRLTVV.

The V call is TRBV7-9, the J call TRBJ1-1; D remains ambiguous. V was pared by 6 bases and J by 1 base, with 9 bases between. CDR1 and CDR2 (germline): SEHNR, FQNEAQ (reference sequence). The CDR3 sequence is 13 residues long. The CDR3 sequence: CASRSQKNTEAFF. The DNA for the CDR3 is TGTGCCAGCAGATCACAGAAGAACACTGAAGCTTTCTTT.

This chain joins TRBV30 and TRBJ2-5; D may be TRBD2 (5 bases). CDR3 size: 13 residues. Trimming stripped 2 bases from V and 2 bases from J, with 9 bases between. Germline lookup yields CDR1 GTSNPN and CDR2 SVGIG (reference sequence). The CDR3 loop is CAWSFSGQETQYF. The CDR3 DNA reads as TGTGCCTGGAGTTTTTCGGGGCAAGAGACCCAGTACTTC.

The V and J genes are TRBV28 and TRBJ1-2, with D tentatively TRBD1 (6 bases). Germline loops: CDR1 MDHEN, CDR2 SYDVKM. The CDR3 extends over 14 amino acids. V lost 4 bases to trimming and J lost 3 bases, with 12 bases between them. CDR3 sequence: CASSSFTGHYGYTF. In nucleotides, the CDR3 is TGTGCCAGCAGTTCCTTCACAGGGCACTATGGCTACACCTTC.

This rearrangement joins TRBV7-6 to TRBJ2-7; TRBD1 might be the D (6 bases). The V gene's germline CDR1 is SGHVS and CDR2 FNYEAQ. This CDR3 is built from 11 residues. V was cut by 6 bases and J by 5 bases, with 8 bases left in between. CDR3 sequence (DNA): TGTGCCAGCAGACAGGGTAACGAGCAGTACTTC. Translating gives CASRQGNEQYF.

The V call is TRBV5-4, the J call TRBJ1-1; D ambiguous. V was clipped by 1 base and J by 1 base, with 8 bases between them. The germline CDR1 and CDR2 sequences are SGHNT and YYREEE (reference sequence). The CDR3 loop spans 14 amino acids. This CDR3 reads CASSLRLRNTEAFF. The CDR3 DNA sequence: TGTGCCAGCAGCTTGCGCCTCAGGAACACTGAAGCTTTCTTT. The complete variable domain, with remaining parts taken from reference TRBV5-4 and TRBJ1-1, reads ETGVTQSPTHLIKTRGQQVTLRCSSQSGHNTVSWYQQALGQGPQFIFQYYREEENGRGNFPPRFSGLQFPNYSSELNVNALELDDSALYLCASSLRLRNTEAFFGQGTRLTVV.

The gene calls are TRBV2 and TRBJ1-2; D gene unclear. This CDR3 has 12 residues. V shed 1 base and J shed 7 bases, with 7 bases lying between them. CDR1 and CDR2 from the germline V gene are SNHLY and FYNNEI. The CDR3 DNA is TGTGCCAGCAGTGAAGGGGCCCCTGGCTACACCTTC. Its translation is CASSEGAPGYTF.